The 32 T cell receptor beta chains listed next were all sequenced from one sample in a study of blood T cell repertoires in COVID-19. Clones were sequenced by immunoSEQ multiplex PCR, and TCRdb holds only the in-frame ones, with some missing. The sample has 200,000 to 250,000 clones; 65% to 90% are singletons. Input material: PBMCs or T cells enriched from blood (not recorded which). The receptors were gathered from a woman in her forties with acute COVID-19.

The chain employs TRBV27 and TRBJ1-2; 9 positions match TRBD1. The junction had 12 bases not matched to a gene; V was cut back by 3 bases and J by 4 bases. This CDR3 is 17 amino acids long. Germline CDR1 MNHEY, CDR2 SMNVEV (reference sequence). CDR3 amino acids: CASSFVDGQGTPYGYTF. CDR3 in DNA: TGTGCCAGCAGTTTCGTGGATGGACAGGGGACACCCTATGGCTACACCTTC.

The chain uses TRBV9 and TRBJ2-2, with a possible D match to TRBD1 (5 bases). This CDR3 region has 14 residues. Germline V lookup: CDR1 SGDLS, CDR2 YYNGEE. Trimming pared 4 bases from V and 6 bases from J, leaving 13 bases between. The CDR3 loop reads CASSPQGGPGELFF. The CDR3 coding sequence is TGTGCCAGCAGCCCCCAGGGTGGGCCCGGGGAGCTGTTTTTT.

This clone was counted a single time. The chain is built from TRBV2 and TRBJ2-1, with D possibly being TRBD2 (6 bases). From germline, CDR1 is SNHLY and CDR2 FYNNEI. The CDR3 is made up of 15 amino acids. Trimming removed 6 bases at V and 4 bases at J, with 16 bases between. The CDR3 DNA sequence: TGTGCCAGCAGATCGGGACTCAGAAGATACAATGAGCAGTTCTTC. It encodes CASRSGLRRYNEQFF.

The chain recombines TRBV5-8 with TRBJ1-2; TRBD1 aligns across 11 bases. The CDR3 contains 14 residues. Germline V gives CDR1 SGHTS, CDR2 YDEGEE. V lost 0 bases, J lost 12 bases, and 7 bases stayed unmatched. CDR3 DNA sequence: TGTGCCAGCAGCTTGGGCACCGGGACAGGGGGTCACACCTTC. Encoded protein: CASSLGTGTGGHTF.

In nucleotides, the CDR3 is TGTGCCAGCAGTTTATGGGCTAGCGGGAGGAATGAGCAGTTCTTC. Its protein is CASSLWASGRNEQFF. The chain recombines TRBV28 with TRBJ2-1, with 11 bases that match TRBD2. Germline trimming cut 0 bases from V and 7 bases from J; bases unmatched to any gene: 2. The germline V gene encodes CDR1 MDHEN and CDR2 SYDVKM. This CDR3 has 15 residues.

The rearrangement joins TRBV29-1 to TRBJ2-1; TRBD2 matches at 9 bases. Trimming took 4 bases from V and 3 from J; bases not matched to a gene: 7. Looked up from germline, CDR1 is SQVTM and CDR2 is ANQGSEA. The CDR3 length is 15 residues. CDR3 bases: TGCAGCGTTGCAATCCTAGCGGGATTCTACAATGAGCAGTTCTTC. This sequence encodes CSVAILAGFYNEQFF.

This chain links TRBV4-1 with TRBJ1-4; D might be TRBD1 (5 bases). Germline CDR1 and CDR2: MGHRA and YSYEKL. V lost 3 bases and J 7 bases, leaving 18 bases between the germline ends. This CDR3 is 16 amino acids long. The CDR3 DNA reads TGCGCCAGCAGCCAGGAATCGACAGCCCTGGGTGAAAAACTGTTTTTT. This translates into CASSQESTALGEKLFF.

V is TRBV3-1 (or the pseudogene TRBV3-2) and J is TRBJ2-7; D call uncertain. The CDR3 sequence is 13 residues long. Germline V lookup: CDR1 LGHDT, CDR2 YNNKEL (reference sequence). V lost 0 bases, J lost 6 bases, and 9 bases lay in between. The CDR3 loop is CASSQEFTGEQYF. CDR3 DNA: TGTGCCAGCAGCCAAGAGTTTACTGGCGAGCAGTACTTC.

The rearrangement joins TRBV11-2 to TRBJ2-5; D is ambiguous. The germline V gene has CDR1 SGHAT and CDR2 FQNNGV. V was cut by 5 bases and J by 3 bases, with 13 bases left in between. The CDR3 contains 14 residues. The CDR3 sequence is CASSPWAAKETQYF. The DNA of the CDR3 is TGTGCCAGCAGCCCCTGGGCAGCTAAAGAGACCCAGTACTTC.

This sequence joins TRBV19 and TRBJ1-1, with a possible D match to TRBD1 (5 bases). Germline CDR1 reads LNHDA; CDR2 reads SQIVND (reference sequence). The CDR3 consists of 13 residues. Trimming stripped 7 bases from V and 5 bases from J, with 14 bases between. The CDR3 protein is CASKAGLRTEAFF. The CDR3 nucleotides read TGTGCCAGTAAGGCGGGGCTAAGGACTGAAGCTTTCTTT. Full variable domain (remainder filled in from reference TRBV19 and TRBJ1-1): DGGITQSPKYLFRKEGQNVTLSCEQNLNHDAMYWYRQDPGQGLRLIYYSQIVNDFQKGDIAEGYSVSREKKESFPLTVTSAQKNPTAFYLCASKAGLRTEAFFGQGTRLTVV.

The chain joins TRBV5-3 to TRBJ2-2, with 10 positions matching TRBD1. TRBV5-3 is an ORF, and what it does is uncertain. The CDR3 loop spans 16 amino acids. With V trimmed by 4 bases and J by 1 base, 4 bases remained unmatched. CDR3 nucleotide sequence: TGTGCCAGAAGCCCCGGGGACAGGGGGAACACCGGGGAGCTGTTTTTT. Residues: CARSPGDRGNTGELFF.

The gene calls are TRBV3-1 (or the pseudogene TRBV3-2) and TRBJ1-2; the D is unclear. The CDR3 has 15 amino acids. V was cut by 0 bases and J by 4 bases, with 12 bases left in between. Per germline, CDR1 LGHDT and CDR2 YNNKEL (reference sequence). Written as DNA, the CDR3 is TGTGCCAGCAGCCAAGATGGAACACCGGGCTATGGCTACACCTTC. Translation gives CASSQDGTPGYGYTF.

The chain has TRBV5-4 and TRBJ2-1, with TRBD1 identical over 7 bases. In germline, CDR1 is SGHNT, CDR2 YYREEE (reference sequence). The CDR3 runs to 14 residues. V trimming: 5 bases; J trimming: 3 bases; junction bases outside the gene matches: 5. CDR3 sequence reads: CASRRDSYYNEQFF. CDR3 DNA: TGTGCCAGCAGGAGGGACAGTTACTACAATGAGCAGTTCTTC.

This clone has just a few counts. The gene calls are TRBV12-3 or TRBV12-4 and TRBJ2-1, with D perhaps TRBD1 (6 bases). The CDR3 consists of 12 residues. The V end lost 7 bases, the J end lost 4 bases, and 8 bases lay between the germline ends. CDR3 nucleotides: TGTGCCAGCAATGGACAGTACAATGAGCAGTTCTTC. Residues: CASNGQYNEQFF.

The gene calls are TRBV4-1 and TRBJ2-1, with D possibly TRBD2 on 5 matching bases. V was shortened by 3 bases and J by 6 bases, with 6 bases between the two germline ends. Germline loops: CDR1 MGHRA, CDR2 YSYEKL. This CDR3 has 12 residues. The CDR3 loop reads CASSQRANEQFF. CDR3 bases: TGCGCCAGCAGCCAGAGGGCCAATGAGCAGTTCTTC.

This clone has just one count. The genes are TRBV7-9 and TRBJ1-5; a possible D gene is TRBD1 (6 bases). CDR1 is SEHNR, CDR2 FQNEAQ, per germline (reference sequence). This CDR3 contains 12 residues. V lost 5 bases and J lost 8, with 10 bases in between. CDR3 sequence: CASSLGAKPQHF. CDR3 coding DNA: TGTGCCAGCAGCCTGGGGGCCAAGCCCCAGCATTTT.

The chain links TRBV9 to TRBJ2-7; D not certain. V dropped 0 bases and J dropped 2 bases, with 9 bases sitting between them. Germline loops: CDR1 SGDLS, CDR2 YYNGEE. This CDR3 comprises 14 residues. The CDR3 coding sequence is TGTGCCAGCAGCGTAGGGCCCTCTGCCTACGAGCAGTACTTC. Protein sequence: CASSVGPSAYEQYF.

This chain connects TRBV7-8 to TRBJ1-2, with D possibly TRBD1 on 5 matching bases. Germline V gives CDR1 SGHVS, CDR2 FQNEAQ. The germline V and J ends were trimmed by 5 bases and 5 bases, with 15 bases remaining between them. CDR3 length: 14 amino acids. The CDR3 DNA reads TGTGCCAGCAGCCGAACAGGAATTTTATATGGCTACACCTTC. It encodes CASSRTGILYGYTF.

This clone is labeled medium-sized. V usage is TRBV19 and J usage is TRBJ1-5; D remains ambiguous. V shed 3 bases and J shed 6 bases, with 12 bases lying between them. Germline CDR1 and CDR2: LNHDA and SQIVND (reference sequence). CDR3 length equals 14 residues. CDR3 sequence (DNA): TGTGCCAGTAGTATTTTCGGGGATGCTCAGCCCCAGCATTTT. Amino acids: CASSIFGDAQPQHF. Using reference TRBV19 and TRBJ1-5 for the parts outside the CDR3, the full variable domain is DGGITQSPKYLFRKEGQNVTLSCEQNLNHDAMYWYRQDPGQGLRLIYYSQIVNDFQKGDIAEGYSVSREKKESFPLTVTSAQKNPTAFYLCASSIFGDAQPQHFGDGTRLSIL.

This clone was observed once. DNA of the CDR3: TGTGCCAGCAGAATGCACCAACAGGGGAACTATGGCTACACCTTC. Translated, it gives CASRMHQQGNYGYTF. The rearrangement joins TRBV27 to TRBJ1-2; 7 bases agree with TRBD1. The CDR3 length is 15 residues. Germline V gene data show CDR1 as MNHEY and CDR2 as SMNVEV (reference sequence). V was pared by 6 bases and J by 2 bases, with 9 bases of the junction left unmatched.

This rearrangement joins TRBV7-8 to TRBJ2-5; 7 nucleotides align to TRBD1. In germline, CDR1 is SGHVS, CDR2 FQNEAQ. Losses at the gene ends were 5 bases for V and 0 bases for J; bases not matched to a gene: 9. CDR3 length: 16 residues. The CDR3 region has the DNA TGTGCCAGCAGCCCCAGGTCGACAGGGTACCAAGAGACCCAGTACTTC. Its translation is CASSPRSTGYQETQYF.

V and J are TRBV7-2 and TRBJ2-3; weak D call: TRBD2 (6 bases). The germline gives CDR1 SGHTA, CDR2 FQGNSA. Trimming took 5 bases from V and 4 from J, leaving 10 bases between them. The CDR3 totals 13 residues. The CDR3: CASSPGRADTQYF. The CDR3 DNA follows: TGTGCCAGCAGCCCCGGGAGAGCAGATACGCAGTATTTT.

The chain uses TRBV24-1 and TRBJ2-2, with 9 bases fitting TRBD1. Germline lookup yields CDR1 KGHDR and CDR2 SFDVKD. V lost 8 bases and J lost 2; bases outside the gene matches: 2. This CDR3 is built from 14 residues. Here the CDR3 DNA reads TGTGCCACCACGGGACAGGGTAACACCGGGGAGCTGTTTTTT. This encodes CATTGQGNTGELFF.

This CDR3 reads CATSGRTGSVNEQFF. The CDR3 bases are TGTGCCACCAGCGGCCGGACAGGGAGCGTCAATGAGCAGTTCTTC. This chain links TRBV15 with TRBJ2-1; the match to TRBD1 covers 8 bases. Trimming removed 5 bases from V and 6 bases from J; junction bases left unmatched: 9. CDR3 length: 15 amino acids. Germline V gives CDR1 LNHNV, CDR2 YYDKDF (reference sequence).

The J gene is TRBJ1-1, the V gene TRBV3-1 (or the pseudogene TRBV3-2); possibly TRBD1 for D (5 bases). CDR3 length: 15 amino acids. Trimming took 6 bases from V and 2 from J, leaving 16 bases between them. Germline lookup yields CDR1 LGHDT and CDR2 YNNKEL (reference sequence). CDR3 in DNA: TGTGCCAGCAGAGACCTTCAGGGTGCTAACACTGAAGCTTTCTTT. This gives the protein CASRDLQGANTEAFF.

The rearrangement uses TRBV11-2 and TRBJ2-1, with D maybe TRBD2 (6 bases). This CDR3 is built from 13 residues. Trimming pared 5 bases from V and 7 bases from J, leaving 12 bases between. Germline CDR1 is SGHAT and CDR2 is FQNNGV. Here the CDR3 DNA reads TGTGCCAGCAGCCGCCCCCGGGGGAATGAGCAGTTCTTC. It codes for CASSRPRGNEQFF.

The rearrangement joins TRBV4-2 to TRBJ2-7; TRBD1 agrees at 7 bases. From germline, CDR1 is LGHNA and CDR2 YNFKEQ. Trimming removed 0 bases from V and 2 bases from J; junction bases left unmatched: 7. This CDR3 is 16 amino acids long. The CDR3 nucleotides read TGTGCCAGCAGCCAAGATCTGAGGACAGGTGCCTACGAGCAGTACTTC. Encoded protein: CASSQDLRTGAYEQYF.

This clone was observed once. This rearrangement joins TRBV28 to TRBJ2-1; TRBD1 agrees at 7 bases. The CDR3 totals 15 residues. V dropped 6 bases and J dropped 0; count of bases not matched to a gene: 5. Germline V gene lookup returns CDR1 MDHEN and CDR2 SYDVKM. The DNA for the CDR3 is TGTGCCAGCAGCTTGGACAGGAGCTCCTACAATGAGCAGTTCTTC. Amino acids: CASSLDRSSYNEQFF.

The chain couples TRBV7-9 to TRBJ2-7; 7 nucleotides line up with TRBD1. J lost 2 bases, V lost 5 bases, and 3 bases had no gene match. Per germline, CDR1 SEHNR and CDR2 FQNEAQ (reference sequence). This CDR3 comprises 13 residues. The CDR3 bases are TGTGCCAGCAGCAGGACAGGAACCTACGAGCAGTACTTC. Residues: CASSRTGTYEQYF.

This chain joins TRBV9 and TRBJ1-1; a possible D gene is TRBD1 (5 bases). CDR1 is SGDLS, CDR2 YYNGEE, per germline. The CDR3 length is 13 residues. V shed 2 bases and J shed 3 bases, with 8 bases lying between them. CDR3 loop: CASSVSRDTEAFF. The CDR3 DNA is TGTGCCAGCAGCGTCTCCAGGGACACTGAAGCTTTCTTT. Drawing the rest from reference TRBV9 and TRBJ1-1, the complete variable domain is DSGVTQTPKHLITATGQRVTLRCSPRSGDLSVYWYQQSLDQGLQFLIQYYNGEERAKGNILERFSAQQFPDLHSELNLSSLELGDSALYFCASSVSRDTEAFFGQGTRLTVV.

The chain uses TRBV4-2 and TRBJ2-7, with TRBD1 matching over 9 bases. CDR1 is LGHNA and CDR2 is YNFKEQ in the germline V gene. V lost 3 bases and J lost 2; bases outside the gene matches: 5. CDR3 length equals 15 residues. The CDR3 DNA reads TGTGCCAGCAGCCAGCCGGGACAGGGAGCCTACGAGCAGTACTTC. Its translation: CASSQPGQGAYEQYF.

The J gene is TRBJ1-2, the V gene TRBV6-5; 11 bases align to TRBD1. The V and J ends lost 6 bases and 7 bases, in that order; junction bases with no gene match: 7. From germline, CDR1 is MNHEY and CDR2 SVGAGI. The CDR3 totals 14 residues. The CDR3 protein is CASRVRTGGGGYTF. CDR3 bases: TGTGCCAGCAGAGTTCGGACAGGGGGCGGTGGCTACACCTTC.